This TCR beta chain was sequenced in a study of T cells in tuberculosis. Study results and caveats: The TCR-beta difference was not significant; alpha differences partly reflected length. Samples were chosen by availability of cryopreserved specimens.

CDR3 size: 15 residues. The ends lost 3 bases at V and 8 bases at J; junction bases unmatched: 7. Looked up from germline, CDR1 is SGHRS and CDR2 is YFSETQ. As for this clone: Its antigen is unknown.

Time point reported: new active TB diagnosis, blood taken before or within 7 days of starting treatment. Included patients were adults of at least 18, HIV-seronegative, South African. Produced via immunoSEQ multiplex PCR; TCRdb's table is partial and in-frame only. The sample has 5,000 to 6,500 clones, 95% to 98% seen once. This sequence joins TRBV5-1 and TRBJ2-1; 11 nucleotides line up with TRBD2. This clonotype was obtained from an adult with tuberculosis. The sequencing used PBMCs, collected at tuberculosis diagnosis. The CDR3 sequence: CASSSIAGGPDEQFF. As DNA, the CDR3 is TGCGCCAGCAGCTCTATAGCGGGGGGGCCCGATGAGCAGTTCTTC. Supplemented by reference TRBV5-1 and TRBJ2-1, the full variable domain reads KAGVTQTPRYLIKTRGQQVTLSCSPISGHRSVSWYQQTPGQGLQFLFEYFSETQRNKGNFPGRFSGRQFSNSRSEMNVSTLELGDSALYLCASSSIAGGPDEQFFGPGTRLTVL.